A selection of T cell receptor beta chains follows, all from one sample in a study of graft-versus-host responses after intestinal transplantation. Profiling relied on immunoSEQ multiplex PCR, and the TCRdb table lists in-frame clones only, not all of them. The sample records more than 55,000 clones, around 90% being singletons. Material: PBMCs, obtained 26 days after transplant. These receptors were taken from a human patient who received an intestinal transplant, so some T cells may come from the graft donor. CDR3s include the opening cysteine and the closing phenylalanine or tryptophan. D genes are given only for firm matches. The size of a clone is reported for some rows only, either as once, few or many, or as a class for expanded clones.

>.|.|TRBJ1-5|TRBV28
CASSIPQGSNQPQHF
TGTGCCAGCAGTATCCCTCAGGGGAGCAATCAGCCCCAGCATTTT
>TRBD1|.|TRBJ2-7|TRBV18
CASSPWDRAYEQYF
TGTGCCAGCTCGCCATGGGACAGGGCCTACGAGCAGTACTTC
>TRBD1|.|TRBJ1-1|TRBV13
CASTSESGGTEAFF
TGTGCCAGCACCTCCGAGTCAGGGGGGACTGAAGCTTTCTTT
>.|.|TRBJ2-7|TRBV28
CASSPIGSREEQYF
TGTGCCAGCAGTCCCATCGGATCCCGGGAAGAGCAGTACTTC
>TRBD2|.|TRBJ2-7|TRBV5-1
CASSLGRGTSGGEAIHEQYF
TGCGCCAGCAGCTTGGGCCGAGGGACTAGCGGGGGGGAGGCGATCCACGAGCAGTACTTC
>TRBD1|.|TRBJ2-7|TRBV9
CASSPEVGFGTATEHLGREQYF
TGTGCCAGCAGCCCAGAAGTGGGGTTTGGGACAGCTACCGAGCACCTCGGGCGCGAGCAGTACTTC
>TRBD1|.|TRBJ2-2|TRBV4-2
CASSQALRGPGTGELFF
TGTGCCAGCAGCCAAGCCCTCAGGGGGCCGGGCACCGGGGAGCTGTTTTTT
>TRBD2|.|TRBJ2-3|TRBV11-3
CASSSVSGGAGDTQYF
TGTGCCAGCAGCTCCGTTAGCGGGGGGGCCGGGGATACGCAGTATTTT
>.|once|TRBJ1-1|TRBV5-1
CASSLLTDTEAFF
TGCGCCAGCAGCTTACTCACGGACACTGAAGCTTTCTTT
>TRBD1|.|TRBJ2-2|TRBV9
CASSINQGAGGELFF
TGTGCCAGCAGCATAAACCAGGGGGCCGGCGGGGAGCTGTTTTTT
>TRBD1|.|TRBJ1-2|TRBV28
CASSSPRTGVDYGYTF
TGTGCCAGCAGTTCGCCCAGGACAGGGGTCGACTATGGCTACACCTTC
>.|.|TRBJ2-2|TRBV19
CASSPSLGPGELFF
TGTGCCAGTAGTCCTTCTTTGGGGCCCGGGGAGCTGTTTTTT
>.|once|TRBJ2-5|TRBV28
CASSLNSQETQYF
TGTGCCAGCAGTTTGAACAGCCAAGAGACCCAGTACTTC
>TRBD2|.|TRBJ2-5|TRBV5-5
CASSLGQRGVQETQYF
TGTGCCAGCAGCTTGGGCCAGCGGGGGGTCCAAGAGACCCAGTACTTC